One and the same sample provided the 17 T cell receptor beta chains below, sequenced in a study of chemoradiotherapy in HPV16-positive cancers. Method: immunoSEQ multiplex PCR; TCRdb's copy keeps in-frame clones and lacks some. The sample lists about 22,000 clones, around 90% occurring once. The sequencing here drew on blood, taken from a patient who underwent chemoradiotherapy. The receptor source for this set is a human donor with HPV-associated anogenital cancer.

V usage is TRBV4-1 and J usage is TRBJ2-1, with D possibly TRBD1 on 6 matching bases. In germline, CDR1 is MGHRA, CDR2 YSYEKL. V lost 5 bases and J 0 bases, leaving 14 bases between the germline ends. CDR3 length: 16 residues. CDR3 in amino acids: CASSEAGQSSYNEQFF. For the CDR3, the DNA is TGCGCCAGCAGCGAAGCCGGACAGAGCTCCTACAATGAGCAGTTCTTC.

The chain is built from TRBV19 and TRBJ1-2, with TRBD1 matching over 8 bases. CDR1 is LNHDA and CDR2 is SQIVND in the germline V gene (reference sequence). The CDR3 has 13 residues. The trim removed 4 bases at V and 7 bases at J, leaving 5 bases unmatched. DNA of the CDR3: TGTGCCAGTAGTAACAGACAGGGGCCTGGCTACACCTTC. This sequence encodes CASSNRQGPGYTF.

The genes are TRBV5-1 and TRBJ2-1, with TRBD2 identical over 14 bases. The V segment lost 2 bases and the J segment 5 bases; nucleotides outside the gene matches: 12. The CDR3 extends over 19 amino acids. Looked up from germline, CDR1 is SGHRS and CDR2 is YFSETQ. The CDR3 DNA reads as TGCGCCAGCAGCTTCCATAGAGGGACTAGCGGGAGTTCCGACAATGAGCAGTTCTTC. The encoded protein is CASSFHRGTSGSSDNEQFF.

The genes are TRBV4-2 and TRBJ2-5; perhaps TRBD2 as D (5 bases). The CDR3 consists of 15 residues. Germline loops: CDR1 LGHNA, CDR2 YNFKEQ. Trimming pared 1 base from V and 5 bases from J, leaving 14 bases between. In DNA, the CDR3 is TGTGCCAGCAGCCAAGGAGTACGGGATTTGGAGACCCAGTACTTC. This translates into CASSQGVRDLETQYF.

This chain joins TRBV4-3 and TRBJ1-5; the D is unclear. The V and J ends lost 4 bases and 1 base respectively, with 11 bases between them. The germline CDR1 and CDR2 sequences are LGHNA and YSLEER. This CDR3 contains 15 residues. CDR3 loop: CASSPHRWSNQPQHF. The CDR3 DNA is TGCGCCAGCAGCCCCCACCGGTGGAGCAATCAGCCCCAGCATTTT.

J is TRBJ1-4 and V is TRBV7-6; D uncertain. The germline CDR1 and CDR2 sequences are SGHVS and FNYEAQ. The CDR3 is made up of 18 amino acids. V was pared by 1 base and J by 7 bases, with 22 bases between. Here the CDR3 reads CASSLGRPISHRGEKLFF. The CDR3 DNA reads TGTGCCAGCAGCTTAGGCCGTCCTATTTCTCACCGGGGTGAAAAACTGTTTTTT.

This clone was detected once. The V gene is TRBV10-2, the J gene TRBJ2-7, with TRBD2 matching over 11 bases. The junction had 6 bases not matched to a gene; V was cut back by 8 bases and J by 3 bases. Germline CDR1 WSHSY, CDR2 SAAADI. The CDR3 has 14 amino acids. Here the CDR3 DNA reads TGCGCCAGCGGTAGCGGGAGGGACGTCTACGAGCAGTACTTC. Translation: CASGSGRDVYEQYF.

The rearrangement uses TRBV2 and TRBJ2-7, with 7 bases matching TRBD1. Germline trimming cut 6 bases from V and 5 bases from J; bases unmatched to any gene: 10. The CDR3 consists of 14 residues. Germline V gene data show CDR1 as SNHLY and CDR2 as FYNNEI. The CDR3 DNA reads TGTGCCAGCAGGCCCGACAGGGTCAGCCACGAGCAGTACTTC. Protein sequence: CASRPDRVSHEQYF.

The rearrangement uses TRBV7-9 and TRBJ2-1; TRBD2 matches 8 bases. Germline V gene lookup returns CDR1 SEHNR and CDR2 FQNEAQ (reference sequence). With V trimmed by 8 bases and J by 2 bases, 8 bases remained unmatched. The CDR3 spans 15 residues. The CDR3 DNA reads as TGTGCCAGCGCGAACCGGGGGGGGGCCTACAATGAGCAGTTCTTC. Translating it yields CASANRGGAYNEQFF.

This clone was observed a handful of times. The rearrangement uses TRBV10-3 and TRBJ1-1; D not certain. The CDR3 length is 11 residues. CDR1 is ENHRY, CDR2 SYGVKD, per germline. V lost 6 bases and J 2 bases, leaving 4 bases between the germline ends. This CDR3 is CAIRANTEAFF. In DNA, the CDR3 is TGTGCCATCAGAGCTAACACTGAAGCTTTCTTT.

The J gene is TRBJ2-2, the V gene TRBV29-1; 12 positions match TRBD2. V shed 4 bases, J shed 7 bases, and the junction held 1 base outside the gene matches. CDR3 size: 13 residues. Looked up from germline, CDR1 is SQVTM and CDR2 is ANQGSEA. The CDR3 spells CSVGLAGDGELFF. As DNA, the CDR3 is TGCAGCGTTGGACTAGCGGGAGACGGGGAGCTGTTTTTT.

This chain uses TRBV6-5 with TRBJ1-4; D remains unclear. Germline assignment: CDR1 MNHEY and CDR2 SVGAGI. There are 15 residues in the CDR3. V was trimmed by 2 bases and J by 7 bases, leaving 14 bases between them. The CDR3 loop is CASSYTQIPGEKLFF. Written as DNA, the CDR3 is TGTGCCAGCAGTTACACACAAATCCCCGGTGAAAAACTGTTTTTT.

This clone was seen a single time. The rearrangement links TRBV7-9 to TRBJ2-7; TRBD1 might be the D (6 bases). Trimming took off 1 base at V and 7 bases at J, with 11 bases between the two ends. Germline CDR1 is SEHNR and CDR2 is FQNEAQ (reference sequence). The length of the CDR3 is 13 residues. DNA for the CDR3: TGTGCCAGCAGCTTAGTATTCCAGGGGGAGCAGTACTTC. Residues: CASSLVFQGEQYF.

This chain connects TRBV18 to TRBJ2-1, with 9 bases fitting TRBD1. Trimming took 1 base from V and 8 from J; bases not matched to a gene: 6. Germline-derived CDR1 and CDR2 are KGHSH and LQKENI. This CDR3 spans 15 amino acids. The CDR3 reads CASSPQGQGFDEQFF. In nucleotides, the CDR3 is TGTGCCAGCTCACCACAGGGACAGGGCTTTGATGAGCAGTTCTTC. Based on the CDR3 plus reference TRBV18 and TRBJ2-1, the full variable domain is NAGVMQNPRHLVRRRGQEARLRCSPMKGHSHVYWYRQLPEEGLKFMVYLQKENIIDESGMPKERFSAEFPKEGPSILRIQQVVRGDSAAYFCASSPQGQGFDEQFFGPGTRLTVL.

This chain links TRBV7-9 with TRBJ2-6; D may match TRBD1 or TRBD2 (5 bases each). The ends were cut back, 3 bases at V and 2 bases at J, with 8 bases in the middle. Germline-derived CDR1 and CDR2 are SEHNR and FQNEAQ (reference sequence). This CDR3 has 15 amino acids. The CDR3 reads CASSFQGAGANVLTF. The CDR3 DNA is TGTGCCAGCAGCTTCCAGGGAGCTGGGGCCAACGTCCTGACTTTC.

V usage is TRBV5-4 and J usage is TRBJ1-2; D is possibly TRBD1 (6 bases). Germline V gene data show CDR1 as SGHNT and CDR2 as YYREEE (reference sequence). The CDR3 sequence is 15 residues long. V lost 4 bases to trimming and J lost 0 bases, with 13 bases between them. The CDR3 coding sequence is TGTGCCAGCAGCCTGGGTCAGGGGCCTAACTATGGCTACACCTTC. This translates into CASSLGQGPNYGYTF.

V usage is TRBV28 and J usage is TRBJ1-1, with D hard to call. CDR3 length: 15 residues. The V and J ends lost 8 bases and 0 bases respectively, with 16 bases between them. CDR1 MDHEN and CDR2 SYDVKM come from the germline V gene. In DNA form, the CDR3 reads TGTGCCAGCTATTACTCGTATAGCGTGAACACTGAAGCTTTCTTT. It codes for CASYYSYSVNTEAFF.